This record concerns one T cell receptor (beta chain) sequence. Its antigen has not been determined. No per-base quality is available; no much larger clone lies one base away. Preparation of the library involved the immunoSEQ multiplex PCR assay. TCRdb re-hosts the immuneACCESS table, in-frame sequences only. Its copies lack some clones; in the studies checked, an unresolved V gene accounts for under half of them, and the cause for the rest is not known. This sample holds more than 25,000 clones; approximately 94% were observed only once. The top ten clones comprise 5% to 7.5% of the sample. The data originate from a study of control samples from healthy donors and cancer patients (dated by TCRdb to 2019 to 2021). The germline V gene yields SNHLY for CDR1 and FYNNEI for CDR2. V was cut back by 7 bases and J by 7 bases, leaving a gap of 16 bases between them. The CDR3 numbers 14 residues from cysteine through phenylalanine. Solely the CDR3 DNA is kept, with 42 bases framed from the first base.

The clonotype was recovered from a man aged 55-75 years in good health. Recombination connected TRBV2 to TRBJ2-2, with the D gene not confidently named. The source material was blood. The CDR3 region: CASIVIAGSGELFF. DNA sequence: TGTGCCAGCATAGTTATAGCTGGAAGCGGGGAGCTGTTTTTT.